This TCR beta chain derives from a study of T cells after posttransplantation cyclophosphamide. The study, taken as a whole, reports: Skin or GI-infiltrating T cells shared few TRB sequences with blood. Donor-recipient repertoire similarity was low at 1-2 months, rising over year one. TRB clonality was highly associated with recipient CMV seropositivity and reactivation.

Some clones are missing from TCRdb's copy, which holds only in-frame ones; the method was immunoSEQ multiplex PCR. The table shows thousands of clones, with almost 85% occurring only once. In the case of this clone: The antigen remains undetermined.

Germline loops: CDR1 MNHEY, CDR2 SMNVEV (reference sequence). The CDR3 sequence is 14 residues long. Trimming cost V 7 bases and J 6 bases, with 18 bases left between them. Treatment was busulfan-fludarabine conditioning, a marrow graft, and cyclophosphamide on days +3 and +4. The source was CD8+ T cells sorted from PBMCs, collected around 1,300 days after allogeneic stem cell transplant with posttransplant cyclophosphamide. This clonotype was sampled from a female patient aged 50-59 years who received an allogeneic stem cell transplant from a related donor, was CMV-positive, and had no GVHD. Some T cells may arise from the graft donor. V gene TRBV27 combines with J gene TRBJ1-1; D possibly corresponds to TRBD1 (5 bases). CDR3 sequence (DNA): TGTGCCAGCAATACGGACTCGGGAGGGGCTGAAGCTTTCTTT. Translation: CASNTDSGGAEAFF.